This is a list of T cell receptor beta chains from one sample in a study of blood T cell repertoires in COVID-19. Sequencing was performed with immunoSEQ multiplex PCR; in TCRdb, only in-frame clones are kept and a portion is missing. The sample lists some 200,000 clones; 82% were seen once. The specimen sequenced was peripheral blood. The receptors originated from an older woman with COVID-19, enrolled during active disease. The CDR3 runs from the conserved cysteine through the conserved F or W. Each record gives: CDR3 DNA, CDR3 protein, V gene, clone size, J gene, D gene. A D gene is named only where the DNA matches it firmly. Some rows have no size entry. The others give once, few or many, or a class for an expanded clone.

TGTGCCACCAGTGAGTCAGACAGGATCAATCAGCCCCAGCATTTT	CATSESDRINQPQHF	TRBV24-1	NA	TRBJ1-5	NA
TGCGCCAGCAGCTCACCGGGACTAGCGGGAAGCGGCACAGATACGCAGTATTTT	CASSSPGLAGSGTDTQYF	TRBV5-1	few	TRBJ2-3	TRBD2
TGTGCCAGCTCACCCTTCGTAGAGGGGGTCAACACCGGGGAGCTGTTTTTT	CASSPFVEGVNTGELFF	TRBV18	NA	TRBJ2-2	NA
TGTGCCAGCTCACCTCCCGCAGCGGGAGGATGGACCGGGGAGCTGTTTTTT	CASSPPAAGGWTGELFF	TRBV18	NA	TRBJ2-2	TRBD2
TGCGCCAGCAGTTCAGGGGGCGGTGAGACCCAGTACTTC	CASSSGGGETQYF	TRBV10-1	NA	TRBJ2-5	TRBD1
TGCGCCAGCAAATCCGGGACTCCACAAGAGACCCAGTACTTC	CASKSGTPQETQYF	TRBV5-1	NA	TRBJ2-5	NA
TGTGCCAGCAGTCCGCCTGCCGGGCCCCAGCATTTT	CASSPPAGPQHF	TRBV28	NA	TRBJ1-5	NA
TGTGCCAGCAGTCGCCCGTCGGGACTAGCGGGGAGGGGGGGCCACAATGAGCAGTTCTTC	CASSRPSGLAGRGGHNEQFF	TRBV6-2/TRBV6-3	NA	TRBJ2-1	TRBD2
TGTGCCATCAGCGCTACAGGGGACAATCAGCCCCAGCATTTT	CAISATGDNQPQHF	TRBV10-3	NA	TRBJ1-5	TRBD1
TGTGCCAGCCTGCTATGGAACACCGGGGAGCTGTTTTTT	CASLLWNTGELFF	TRBV5-8	NA	TRBJ2-2	NA
TGCGCCAGCAGCCCCGGGACAGGGGTTAGCTCTGGAAACACCATATATTTT	CASSPGTGVSSGNTIYF	TRBV5-1	few	TRBJ1-3	TRBD1
TGTGCCACCAGCAGAGACAGGAACACTGAAGCTTTCTTT	CATSRDRNTEAFF	TRBV15	NA	TRBJ1-1	NA
TGTGCCATCAGCACGGTGCTCGAGCAGTACTTC	CAISTVLEQYF	TRBV10-3	NA	TRBJ2-7	NA
TGTGCCAGTAGTATCCTACAGGGGGCCATTGGCTACACCTTC	CASSILQGAIGYTF	TRBV19	once	TRBJ1-2	TRBD1
TGTGCCAGCAGTGCGACAGCAGGGGGCGGTAGCAATCAGCCCCAGCATTTT	CASSATAGGGSNQPQHF	TRBV2	NA	TRBJ1-5	TRBD1
TGCGCCAGCAGCTTGGGACAGTTTAATGAAAAACTGTTTTTT	CASSLGQFNEKLFF	TRBV5-1	NA	TRBJ1-4	NA
TGTGCCAGCAGCCTACTCGGAGCGTCGAACACCGGGGAGCTGTTTTTT	CASSLLGASNTGELFF	TRBV6-2/TRBV6-3	NA	TRBJ2-2	NA
TGTGCCAGCAACTTGGGACAGGCCATTTCCTACGAGCAGTACTTC	CASNLGQAISYEQYF	TRBV7-2	NA	TRBJ2-7	TRBD1
TGTGCCAGCAGCATGGGACTAGCGGGAGGTAATGAGCAGTTCTTC	CASSMGLAGGNEQFF	TRBV7-7	once	TRBJ2-1	TRBD2
TGTGCCAGCAGTGACTCCCCGGCAGGGGGTGGTGAAAAACTGTTTTTT	CASSDSPAGGGEKLFF	TRBV6-4	NA	TRBJ1-4	TRBD1
TGTGCCAGCAGCCGGTCTGGGGCCAACGTCCTGACTTTC	CASSRSGANVLTF	TRBV9	NA	TRBJ2-6	NA
TGTGCCAGCAGTTACCTTGGGGGACTAGCGGGAGGTTCGGCCGAAAATGAGCAGTTCTTC	CASSYLGGLAGGSAENEQFF	TRBV6-2/TRBV6-3	NA	TRBJ2-1	TRBD2
TGTGCCAGCAGCTTAGGTATGCGGGAAGCAGATACGCAGTATTTT	CASSLGMREADTQYF	TRBV11-3	NA	TRBJ2-3	NA
TGTGCCAGCAGCTTAAGTAGGCAGGTCTATGAGCAGTTCTTC	CASSLSRQVYEQFF	TRBV7-2	NA	TRBJ2-1	NA
TGTGCCAGCAGTCTTGCGGGGAATTCACCCCTCCACTTT	CASSLAGNSPLHF	TRBV12-3/TRBV12-4	NA	TRBJ1-6	NA
TGTGCCAGCTCACCCCCGCGGGGCAGGTTGAACACTGAAGCTTTCTTT	CASSPPRGRLNTEAFF	TRBV18	NA	TRBJ1-1	NA
TGCGCCAGCAGCCGGCTATACGGGACAGGTCATTATTCACCCCTCCACTTT	CASSRLYGTGHYSPLHF	TRBV4-3	NA	TRBJ1-6	TRBD1
TGCGCCAGCAGCCGGTCGACAGGGTCCGGCTACACCTTC	CASSRSTGSGYTF	TRBV5-1	NA	TRBJ1-2	TRBD1
TGTGCCAGCAGCACTCAACAGGGAAAAGAAGCTTTCTTT	CASSTQQGKEAFF	TRBV7-2	NA	TRBJ1-1	NA
TGCAGTGCTAGTATGTTCAGGACTAATGAAAAACTGTTTTTT	CSASMFRTNEKLFF	TRBV20-1	NA	TRBJ1-4	NA
TGTGCCAGCAGTTACCAAACAGGGGGCTTCGCTGAAGCTTTCTTT	CASSYQTGGFAEAFF	TRBV6-5	NA	TRBJ1-1	TRBD1
TGTGCCAGCAGTTATACCCTCTACGAGAATCCTTTCTTT	CASSYTLYENPFF	TRBV6-5	NA	TRBJ1-1	NA
TGTGCCACCAGTGATTCCGGGACTAGCGCCTACAATGAGCAGTTCTTC	CATSDSGTSAYNEQFF	TRBV24-1	NA	TRBJ2-1	TRBD2
TGTGCCAGCAGCTTAGTAGTGCATGTAGCCGGGGAGCTGTTTTTT	CASSLVVHVAGELFF	TRBV7-2	NA	TRBJ2-2	NA
TGTGCCAGCAGTGAAATTTCCCAAAGCAATCAGCCCCAGCATTTT	CASSEISQSNQPQHF	TRBV2	NA	TRBJ1-5	NA
TGTGCCAGCAGTGAGGGGGGGCGGAAAGCTTTCTTT	CASSEGGRKAFF	TRBV6-1	few	TRBJ1-1	NA
TGCGCCAGCACCCTCGGGGGGCGGGCAGGGAGGAATGAGCAGTTCTTC	CASTLGGRAGRNEQFF	TRBV5-1	NA	TRBJ2-1	NA
TGCAGCGCCCTAGCGACTAGCTACTTCTTC	CSALATSYFF	TRBV29-1	NA	TRBJ2-1	TRBD2
TGTGCCAGCTCACCTCTAGCGGGAGGGCCGGGCGTTGAGCAGTTCTTC	CASSPLAGGPGVEQFF	TRBV18	NA	TRBJ2-1	TRBD2
TGTGCCAGCAGCTTAAACCTAGCGGGAGGAACAGAGACCCAGTACTTC	CASSLNLAGGTETQYF	TRBV5-4	NA	TRBJ2-5	TRBD2
TGTGCCAGCAGTTTATCGCAGGGGGGCGTCAATGAGCAGTTCTTC	CASSLSQGGVNEQFF	TRBV28	NA	TRBJ2-1	NA
TGTGCCAGCAGCTTGGGCTACGAGCGGGGCGAGCAGTACTTC	CASSLGYERGEQYF	TRBV5-6	NA	TRBJ2-7	TRBD2
TGTGCCAGCAGTCCGGGGAACTATGGCTACACCTTC	CASSPGNYGYTF	TRBV2	NA	TRBJ1-2	NA
TGTGCCATCAGTGGGGAATCGACAGGCACAGATACGCAGTATTTT	CAISGESTGTDTQYF	TRBV10-3	NA	TRBJ2-3	NA
TGTGCCAGCAGCCAAGATGCCGCAGCGGGAAACACTGAAGCTTTCTTT	CASSQDAAAGNTEAFF	TRBV3-1/TRBV3-2	once	TRBJ1-1	NA
TGCGCCAGCAGCTTGGCCGAAACACACTACGAGCAGTACTTC	CASSLAETHYEQYF	TRBV5-1	NA	TRBJ2-7	NA
TGCGCCAGCAGCTTGACAGACTATGGCTACACCTTC	CASSLTDYGYTF	TRBV5-1	NA	TRBJ1-2	NA
TGTGCCAGCAGTCTCCAGGGATATGAGCAGTTCTTC	CASSLQGYEQFF	TRBV14	NA	TRBJ2-1	NA